Below are 30 T cell receptor beta chains sequenced from a single sample in a study of OX40 agonist ivuxolimab in advanced cancers. To prepare the library, the immunoSEQ multiplex PCR assay was applied. In TCRdb, the immuneACCESS table is reduced to in-frame sequences with V and J assigned. These tables do not hold every clone; where another copy was compared, an unresolved V gene accounts for under half, and the others remain unexplained. The sample includes fewer than 15,000 clones, with about nine tenths observed a single time. Roughly 73% of the sample comes from the top ten. Sequences were derived from CD4+ or CD8+ T cells sorted from blood, sampled in a trial of the OX40 agonist ivuxolimab. Receptors originate from an adult with an advanced solid tumor such as melanoma, head and neck, liver or kidney cancer.

The CDR3 DNA is TGTGCCAGCACCTCTTACAGGGGGAACACTGAAGCTTTCTTT. Its translation: CASTSYRGNTEAFF. The chain has TRBV9 and TRBJ1-1, with 7 bases fitting TRBD1. Germline trimming cut 6 bases from V and 1 base from J; bases unmatched to any gene: 6. Germline-derived CDR1 and CDR2 are SGDLS and YYNGEE. This CDR3 is built from 14 residues.

The table lists this clone with a count of one. The J gene is TRBJ1-1, the V gene TRBV25-1, with D possibly matching TRBD1 (6 bases). Germline lookup yields CDR1 MGHDK and CDR2 SYGVNS. V was cut by 10 bases and J by 4 bases, with 13 bases left in between. This CDR3 has 12 amino acids. In DNA form, the CDR3 reads TGTGCCACTCAAACAGGGATCACTGAAGCTTTCTTT. Protein product: CATQTGITEAFF.

V is TRBV7-2 and J is TRBJ2-5; D not resolved. The V gene lost 3 bases and the J gene lost 4 bases, with 12 bases spanning the gap. Germline values: CDR1 SGHTA, CDR2 FQGNSA. This CDR3 is built from 14 residues. The CDR3 is CASSFQGWRETQYF. The CDR3 bases are TGTGCCAGCAGCTTCCAAGGGTGGCGAGAGACCCAGTACTTC.

This rearrangement joins TRBV14 to TRBJ2-2, with unresolved D. Germline CDR1 reads SGHDN; CDR2 reads FVKESK. The germline V and J ends were trimmed by 7 bases and 4 bases, with 10 bases remaining between them. The CDR3 length is 13 residues. DNA for the CDR3: TGTGCCAGCATGGACCTGGCCACCGGGGAGCTGTTTTTT. Amino acid sequence: CASMDLATGELFF.

This chain joins TRBV27 and TRBJ1-6; maybe TRBD1 (6 bases). The CDR3 extends over 15 amino acids. Trimming shortened V by 1 base and J by 10 bases, and 14 bases separated the two germline ends. Looked up from germline, CDR1 is MNHEY and CDR2 is SMNVEV (reference sequence). Here the CDR3 DNA reads TGTGCCAGCAGTTTATTTGGACAGTCCGGCTCACCCCTCCACTTT. Encoded protein: CASSLFGQSGSPLHF.

The chain has TRBV12-5 and TRBJ2-1, with D unclear. V gave up 0 bases and J gave up 9 bases, with 9 bases separating them. CDR3 size: 13 residues. Germline loops: CDR1 LGHNT, CDR2 FRNRAP. The CDR3 sequence is CASGLVLGGEQFF. CDR3 coding DNA: TGTGCTAGTGGTTTGGTACTGGGCGGTGAGCAGTTCTTC.

This chain connects TRBV10-2 to TRBJ2-7; D remains unclear. V was cut by 3 bases and J by 2 bases, with 14 bases left in between. This CDR3 region has 15 residues. Looked up from germline, CDR1 is WSHSY and CDR2 is SAAADI. This chain's CDR3 is CASSDPGRSPYEQYF. As DNA, the CDR3 is TGCGCCAGCAGTGACCCTGGACGGAGCCCCTACGAGCAGTACTTC.

The chain couples TRBV13 to TRBJ2-5; the match to TRBD2 covers 14 bases. Per the germline V gene, CDR1 is PRHDT and CDR2 is FYEKMQ (reference sequence). V gave up 5 bases and J gave up 5 bases; unmatched junction bases: 13. This CDR3 region has 18 residues. CDR3 region: CASSHPVTSGGAVETQYF. The CDR3 bases are TGTGCCAGCAGCCACCCGGTGACTAGCGGGGGGGCCGTTGAGACCCAGTACTTC.

This chain uses TRBV7-9 with TRBJ2-3; 13 positions match TRBD2. Trimming removed 5 bases from V and 3 bases from J; junction bases left unmatched: 8. This CDR3 has 17 residues. Germline-derived CDR1 and CDR2 are SEHNR and FQNEAQ (reference sequence). CDR3: CASSLRTSGSGTDTQYF. The DNA for the CDR3 is TGTGCCAGCAGCCTCCGGACTAGCGGGAGTGGGACAGATACGCAGTATTTT.

This CDR3 reads CASSLGLRRYF. The CDR3 DNA reads as TGTGCCAGCAGCTTGGGACTTCGGAGATACTTC. The rearrangement joins TRBV11-3 to TRBJ2-7; possibly TRBD2 for D (6 bases). Trimming shortened V by 3 bases and J by 13 bases, and 13 bases separated the two germline ends. The CDR3 loop spans 11 amino acids. Germline V gene data show CDR1 as SGHNT and CDR2 as YENEEA.

The rearrangement joins TRBV4-1 to TRBJ2-5, with unresolved D. Near its end, the DNA agrees better with TRBJ2-7, so the J call may be wrong. This CDR3 comprises 14 residues. Per germline, CDR1 MGHRA and CDR2 YSYEKL. The CDR3 protein is CASSQEPTSYEQYF. The CDR3 region has the DNA TGCGCCAGCAGCCAAGAACCGACGTCCTACGAGCAGTACTTC.

CDR3 region: CASSDRNQPQHF. The CDR3 nucleotides read TGTGCCAGCAGCGACAGAAATCAGCCCCAGCATTTT. The V gene is TRBV7-6, the J gene TRBJ1-5; tentatively, D is TRBD1 (5 bases). In germline, CDR1 is SGHVS, CDR2 FNYEAQ. This CDR3 is built from 12 residues. The V end was cut by 5 bases, the J end by 4 bases, with 6 bases between.

In this sample, this clone turned up once. The chain uses TRBV7-8 and TRBJ2-3, with D hard to call. Germline values: CDR1 SGHVS, CDR2 FQNEAQ. V gave up 5 bases and J gave up 3 bases, with 6 bases separating them. This CDR3 has 12 residues. CDR3 bases: TGTGCCAGCAGCCCGGTGACAGATACGCAGTATTTT. Protein product: CASSPVTDTQYF.

The sample holds a few counts of this clone. The chain links TRBV19 to TRBJ1-2, with D hard to call. This CDR3 comprises 9 residues. V lost 10 bases and J lost 7, with 7 bases in between. Germline-derived CDR1 and CDR2 are LNHDA and SQIVND (reference sequence). CDR3 bases: TGTGCCAAGGAGCCTGGCTACACCTTC. It specifies CAKEPGYTF.

The chain couples TRBV13 to TRBJ2-7; unclear D gene. Trimming removed 5 bases from V and 2 bases from J, with 13 bases in between. CDR1 is PRHDT, CDR2 FYEKMQ, per germline (reference sequence). CDR3 length equals 14 residues. CDR3 sequence: CASSPPGPTYEQYF. CDR3 DNA sequence: TGTGCCAGCAGCCCCCCCGGGCCAACCTACGAGCAGTACTTC. Based on the CDR3 plus reference TRBV13 and TRBJ2-7, the full variable domain is AAGVIQSPRHLIKEKRETATLKCYPIPRHDTVYWYQQGPGQDPQFLISFYEKMQSDKGSIPDRFSAQQFSDYHSELNMSSLELGDSALYFCASSPPGPTYEQYFGPGTRLTVT.

This chain joins TRBV2 and TRBJ2-7, with 7 bases identical to TRBD1. CDR1 is SNHLY and CDR2 is FYNNEI in the germline V gene. CDR3 length equals 12 residues. V shed 8 bases and J 2 bases; nucleotides not matched to a gene: 3. The CDR3 sequence: CASRDSPYEQYF. Here the CDR3 DNA reads TGTGCCAGCCGGGACAGCCCCTACGAGCAGTACTTC.

The gene calls are TRBV5-1 and TRBJ2-1; D tentatively reads TRBD1 or TRBD2 (5 bases each). The CDR3 contains 15 residues. Trimming pared 0 bases from V and 5 bases from J, leaving 12 bases between. CDR1 and CDR2 (germline): SGHRS, YFSETQ. CDR3 nucleotide sequence: TGCGCCAGCAGCTTGGAGGGTTGGGGGAACAATGAGCAGTTCTTC. It yields the protein CASSLEGWGNNEQFF.

The chain is built from TRBV11-3 and TRBJ2-7; the D gene is possibly TRBD2 (6 bases). CDR3 size: 15 residues. The germline CDR1 and CDR2 sequences are SGHNT and YENEEA. Trimming shortened V by 2 bases and J by 1 base, and 12 bases separated the two germline ends. The DNA for the CDR3 is TGTGCCAGCAGCTTATTTCCGGGAGAGTCCTACGAGCAGTACTTC. It yields the protein CASSLFPGESYEQYF. Based on the CDR3 plus reference TRBV11-3 and TRBJ2-7, the full variable domain is EAGVVQSPRYKIIEKKQPVAFWCNPISGHNTLYWYLQNLGQGPELLIRYENEEAVDDSQLPKDRFSAERLKGVDSTLKIQPAELGDSAVYLCASSLFPGESYEQYFGPGTRLTVT.

This chain uses TRBV11-3 with TRBJ1-6; D is uncertain. The CDR3 runs 13 residues. Germline loops: CDR1 SGHNT, CDR2 YENEEA. V was cut by 1 base and J by 9 bases, with 7 bases left in between. CDR3 amino acids: CASSLGGSSPLHF. The CDR3 DNA reads TGTGCCAGCAGCTTAGGTGGGAGTTCACCCCTCCACTTT.

The chain has TRBV12-5 and TRBJ2-2; TRBD2 agrees at 13 bases. The CDR3 contains 16 residues. J was trimmed by 5 bases and V by 4 bases; bases with no gene match: 4. Germline CDR1 LGHNT, CDR2 FRNRAP. CDR3 protein: CASGSLGLAGTGELFF. CDR3 nucleotides: TGTGCTAGTGGTTCATTGGGACTAGCGGGGACCGGGGAGCTGTTTTTT.

V gene TRBV7-9 combines with J gene TRBJ2-5, with D unresolved. The DNA end is more similar to TRBJ2-7, so the J call may be wrong. The CDR3 totals 15 residues. Germline CDR1 reads SEHNR; CDR2 reads FQNEAQ (reference sequence). The chain's CDR3 is CASSPSAVGTYEQYF. DNA for the CDR3: TGTGCCAGCAGCCCCTCGGCGGTAGGAACCTACGAGCAGTACTTC.

V usage is TRBV7-9 and J usage is TRBJ2-7; D perhaps matches TRBD2 (5 bases). The CDR3 extends over 15 amino acids. Per the germline V gene, CDR1 is SEHNR and CDR2 is FQNEAQ (reference sequence). Trimming removed 5 bases at V and 4 bases at J, with 18 bases between. In nucleotides, the CDR3 is TGTGCCAGCAGCCAATGGGTAGGGAGTTTGTACGAGCAGTACTTC. Its translation: CASSQWVGSLYEQYF.

This clone is medium-sized within its sample. The J gene is TRBJ1-1, the V gene TRBV10-2, with a weak D call TRBD1 (5 bases). Germline V gene sequence: CDR1 WSHSY, CDR2 SAAADI. The CDR3 runs 13 residues. Deletions cut 4 bases from V and 6 bases from J, with 12 bases between. CDR3 protein: CASSGLGEAEAFF. The DNA of the CDR3 is TGCGCCAGCAGTGGTTTGGGGGAAGCTGAAGCTTTCTTT.

The chain's CDR3 is CASSRPGTSGLYNEQFF. CDR3 bases: TGCGCCAGCAGCCGCCCCGGGACTAGCGGTTTATACAATGAGCAGTTCTTC. The chain has TRBV4-1 and TRBJ2-1; 11 nucleotides match TRBD2. The CDR3 sequence is 17 residues long. Germline trimming cut 4 bases from V and 4 bases from J; bases unmatched to any gene: 9. The germline CDR1 and CDR2 sequences are MGHRA and YSYEKL.

The rearrangement joins TRBV5-4 to TRBJ2-2; TRBD2 is a possible D gene (6 bases). V shed 4 bases and J shed 5 bases, with 18 bases lying between them. From germline, CDR1 is SGHNT and CDR2 YYREEE (reference sequence). The CDR3 is made up of 16 amino acids. CDR3 nucleotide sequence: TGTGCCAGCAGCCCCAGAGGGCGGGGCACAACCGGGGAGCTGTTTTTT. It yields the protein CASSPRGRGTTGELFF.

This sequence joins TRBV27 and TRBJ1-5, with D possibly matching TRBD1 (5 bases). The germline V gene has CDR1 MNHEY and CDR2 SMNVEV (reference sequence). The CDR3 has 13 residues. With 6 bases removed from V and 3 bases from J, the gap between germline ends came to 9 bases. In DNA, the CDR3 is TGTGCCAGCAGCAGACAGTACAATCAGCCCCAGCATTTT. Translating gives CASSRQYNQPQHF.

V and J are TRBV5-6 and TRBJ2-2; no clear D gene. V lost 1 base, J lost 6 bases, and 4 bases lay in between. Per the germline V gene, CDR1 is SGHDT and CDR2 is YYEEEE. The CDR3 is 12 residues long. The CDR3 DNA sequence: TGTGCCAGCAGCTTGACGGCCGGGGAGCTGTTTTTT. Its protein product is CASSLTAGELFF. The whole variable domain, remainder taken from reference TRBV5-6 and TRBJ2-2, is DAGVTQSPTHLIKTRGQQVTLRCSPKSGHDTVSWYQQALGQGPQFIFQYYEEEERQRGNFPDRFSGHQFPNYSSELNVNALLLGDSALYLCASSLTAGELFFGEGSRLTVL.

This rearrangement joins TRBV11-2 to TRBJ2-5; a weak D match, TRBD2 (7 bases). Germline loops: CDR1 SGHAT, CDR2 FQNNGV. The CDR3 extends over 17 amino acids. The V end lost 2 bases, the J end lost 1 base, and 17 bases lay between the germline ends. The CDR3 sequence is CASSLLVGGRRQETQYF. Written as DNA, the CDR3 is TGTGCCAGCAGCTTATTAGTCGGGGGGCGCCGCCAAGAGACCCAGTACTTC.

This chain uses TRBV6-5 with TRBJ2-1, with a weak D call TRBD2 (6 bases). Trimming removed 2 bases from V and 4 bases from J, with 12 bases in between. The CDR3 runs 15 residues. The germline V gene encodes CDR1 MNHEY and CDR2 SVGAGI. The CDR3 DNA sequence: TGTGCCAGCAGTTACGGCCTAGCGAGTTACAATGAGCAGTTCTTC. Amino acid sequence: CASSYGLASYNEQFF.

The genes are TRBV9 and TRBJ1-2, with D hard to call. The CDR3 covers 13 residues. CDR1 and CDR2 (germline): SGDLS, YYNGEE. V lost 1 base and J 3 bases, leaving 7 bases between the germline ends. CDR3 DNA: TGTGCCAGCAGCGTACGGGATCACTATGGCTACACCTTC. It translates to CASSVRDHYGYTF.